The 4 T cell receptor beta chains reported below all come from one sample, sequenced in a study of shared clonotypes between healthy human individuals. The table came from immunoSEQ multiplex PCR; TCRdb's copy has only in-frame clones and leaves some out. This table holds 2,500,000 or so clones, 80% to 95% found once. The sample comprised naive CD4+ T cells from PBMCs. As for subset: CD45RA+ positively selected. Source of these receptors: a young man in good health. Some clones in this sample may be carry-over from other donors' samples.

The V gene is TRBV7-2, the J gene TRBJ2-3, with 9 bases identical to TRBD1. The J segment lost 1 base and the V segment lost 5 bases, leaving 4 bases of the junction unmatched. The CDR3 has 15 residues. CDR1 is SGHTA, CDR2 FQGNSA, per germline. The CDR3 sequence is CASSGGTGRTDTQYF. In nucleotides, the CDR3 is TGTGCCAGCAGCGGGGGGACAGGGCGCACAGATACGCAGTATTTT.

The table lists this clone with a count of one. The chain recombines TRBV28 with TRBJ1-3, with D unclear. CDR3 length: 16 amino acids. Trimming removed 5 bases from V and 3 bases from J, with 17 bases in between. Looked up from germline, CDR1 is MDHEN and CDR2 is SYDVKM. CDR3 sequence: CASSTGLRQLGNTIYF. The CDR3 DNA follows: TGTGCCAGCAGTACCGGTCTTAGACAACTTGGAAACACCATATATTTT.

This clone was counted a single time. The rearrangement uses TRBV10-3 and TRBJ2-3; 9 bases line up with TRBD1. V was pared by 3 bases and J by 14 bases, with 9 bases of the junction left unmatched. CDR3 size: 13 residues. Germline V gene sequence: CDR1 ENHRY, CDR2 SYGVKD. CDR3 DNA sequence: TGTGCCATCAGTGACGACAGGGGGTTGTTGGGGTATTTT. Amino acids: CAISDDRGLLGYF.

A single count supports this clone. The rearrangement uses TRBV19 and TRBJ1-2, with TRBD1 identical over 9 bases. CDR3 length: 15 residues. V lost 3 bases and J lost 4; bases outside the gene matches: 6. Germline-derived CDR1 and CDR2 are LNHDA and SQIVND (reference sequence). CDR3 coding DNA: TGTGCCAGTAGTATCCAGGACAGGGGAATCTATGGCTACACCTTC. Protein sequence: CASSIQDRGIYGYTF. The complete variable domain, with remaining parts taken from reference TRBV19 and TRBJ1-2, reads DGGITQSPKYLFRKEGQNVTLSCEQNLNHDAMYWYRQDPGQGLRLIYYSQIVNDFQKGDIAEGYSVSREKKESFPLTVTSAQKNPTAFYLCASSIQDRGIYGYTFGSGTRLTVV.